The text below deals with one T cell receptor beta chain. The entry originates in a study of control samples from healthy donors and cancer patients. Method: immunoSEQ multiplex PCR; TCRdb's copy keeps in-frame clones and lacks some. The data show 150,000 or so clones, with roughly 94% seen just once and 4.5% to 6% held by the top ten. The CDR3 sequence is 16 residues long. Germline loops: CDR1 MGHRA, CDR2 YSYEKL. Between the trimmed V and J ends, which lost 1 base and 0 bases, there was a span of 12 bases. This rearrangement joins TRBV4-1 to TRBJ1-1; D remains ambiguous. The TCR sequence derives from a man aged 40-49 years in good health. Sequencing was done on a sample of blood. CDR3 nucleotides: TGCGCCAGCAGCCAAGGCACGGCCGCTATGAACACTGAAGCTTTCTTT. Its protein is CASSQGTAAMNTEAFF.